This TCR beta chain was sequenced during a study of CD8+ T cells in alopecia areata. Study summary: Tofacitinib was taken orally by treated patients, and the dose was 5 to 10 mg twice daily. Study findings and constraints: Lesional scalp, especially alopecia totalis/universalis, showed higher clonality than normal scalp. Scalp and blood samples kept many expanded lesional clones throughout tofacitinib.

cDNA reverse transcribed from extracted RNA served as the sequencing template. Here immunoSEQ multiplex PCR was the method, and the copy in TCRdb shows in-frame clones only, minus some. The repertoire holds some 180,000 clones, approximately 50% seen once, with around 10% in the top ten. The CDR3 is 17 residues long. V lost 7 bases to trimming and J lost 0 bases, with 23 bases between them. In germline, CDR1 is SGHRS, CDR2 YFSETQ. Of note for this clone: Its target is not known.

Treatment meaning: oral pan-JAK inhibitor, 5-10 mg twice daily. Alopecia areata patients provided lesional scalp punch biopsies and peripheral blood. The source of this sequence is a human donor with alopecia areata. The V call is TRBV5-1, the J call TRBJ2-7, with a tentative D call TRBD1 (8 bases). Material: CD8+ T cells sorted from blood, obtained at approximately week 51, from a patient treated with tofacitinib. The CDR3 sequence is CASRPYPTGGGSYEQYF. CDR3 DNA sequence: TGCGCCAGCCGTCCATATCCCACAGGGGGGGGCTCCTACGAGCAGTACTTC.